This T cell receptor beta chain came from a study of tumor and adjacent non-tumor tissue in lung cancer. Overall study: Patients comprised about eleven adenocarcinoma, 2 squamous cell carcinoma and 1 small cell lung cancer. Study outcomes and limitations: Significantly higher TCR diversity was found in tumor than normal lung. Tumor repertoires had a smaller top 100 clone share than normal lung.

No cell sorting was done before RNA was extracted from the tissue. Distant lung tissue was collected more than 3 cm away from the tumor edge. Newly diagnosed lung cancer patients had thoracic surgery in China, August–late 2014, without prior chemotherapy. A modified ARM-PCR protocol with three rounds of nested PCR amplified TCRbeta. TCRdb itself ran the multiplex PCR reads through MiXCR, one entry per CDR3 protein. The sample lists 45,000 to 65,000 distinct CDR3 sequences, 74% seen once, with 20% to 30% in the top ten. The germline V gene has CDR1 MNHEY and CDR2 SVGEGT. Trimming stripped 6 bases from V and 7 bases from J, with 21 bases between. The CDR3 is 15 residues long. Note on this clonotype: Its antigen remains unknown.

Sequencing was performed on distant non-tumor lung tissue. This chain joins TRBV6-2 or TRBV6-3 and TRBJ1-1; tentatively, D is TRBD1 (5 bases). The sequence was collected from a woman between 55 and 75 years old with non-small cell lung cancer. The CDR3 DNA reads TGTGCCAGCAGCCCAGTCTCGGAGGGGAACGTTGAAGCTTTCTTT. Protein: CASSPVSEGNVEAFF.